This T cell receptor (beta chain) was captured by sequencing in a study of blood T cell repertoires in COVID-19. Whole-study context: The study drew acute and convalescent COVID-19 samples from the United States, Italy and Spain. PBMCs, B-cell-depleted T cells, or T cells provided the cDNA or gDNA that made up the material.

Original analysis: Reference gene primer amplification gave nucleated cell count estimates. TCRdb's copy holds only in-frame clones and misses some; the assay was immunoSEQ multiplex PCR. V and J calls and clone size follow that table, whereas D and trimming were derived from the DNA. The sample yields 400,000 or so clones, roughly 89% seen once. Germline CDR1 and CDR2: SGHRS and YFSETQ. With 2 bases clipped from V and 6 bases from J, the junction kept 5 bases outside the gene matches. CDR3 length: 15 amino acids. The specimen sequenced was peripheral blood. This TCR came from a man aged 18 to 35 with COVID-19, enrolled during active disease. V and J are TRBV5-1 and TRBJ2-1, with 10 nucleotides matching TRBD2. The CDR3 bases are TGCGCCAGCAGCTTACAGGCTAGCGGGGGCAATGAGCAGTTCTTC. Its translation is CASSLQASGGNEQFF.